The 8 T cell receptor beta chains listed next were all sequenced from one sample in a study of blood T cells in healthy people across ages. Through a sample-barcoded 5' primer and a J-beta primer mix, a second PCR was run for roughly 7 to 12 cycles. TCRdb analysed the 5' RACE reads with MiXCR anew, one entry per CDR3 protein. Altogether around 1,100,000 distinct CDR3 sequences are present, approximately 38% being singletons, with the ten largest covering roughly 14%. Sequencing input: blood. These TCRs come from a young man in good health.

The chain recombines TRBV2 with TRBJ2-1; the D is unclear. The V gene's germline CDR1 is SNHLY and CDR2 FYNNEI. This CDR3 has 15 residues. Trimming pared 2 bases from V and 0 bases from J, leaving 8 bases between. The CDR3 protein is CASSESRFSYNEQFF. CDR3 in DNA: TGTGCCAGCAGTGAATCCCGTTTCTCCTACAATGAGCAGTTCTTC. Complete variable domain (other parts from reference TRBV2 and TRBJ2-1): EPEVTQTPSHQVTQMGQEVILRCVPISNHLYFYWYRQILGQKVEFLVSFYNNEISEKSEIFDDQFSVERPDGSNFTLKIRSTKLEDSAMYFCASSESRFSYNEQFFGPGTRLTVL.

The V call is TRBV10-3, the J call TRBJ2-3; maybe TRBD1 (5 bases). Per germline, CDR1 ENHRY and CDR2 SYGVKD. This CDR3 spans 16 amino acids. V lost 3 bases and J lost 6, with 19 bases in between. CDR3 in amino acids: CAISEATGGHKDTQYF. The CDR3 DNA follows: TGTGCCATCAGTGAAGCAACAGGTGGGCACAAGGATACGCAGTATTTT.

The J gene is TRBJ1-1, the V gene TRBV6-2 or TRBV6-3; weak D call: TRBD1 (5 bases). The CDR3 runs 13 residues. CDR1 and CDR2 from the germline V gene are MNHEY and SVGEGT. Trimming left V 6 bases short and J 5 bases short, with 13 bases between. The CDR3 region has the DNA TGTGCCAGCAGCCTGACAGTCGGGACTGAAGCTTTCTTT. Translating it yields CASSLTVGTEAFF.

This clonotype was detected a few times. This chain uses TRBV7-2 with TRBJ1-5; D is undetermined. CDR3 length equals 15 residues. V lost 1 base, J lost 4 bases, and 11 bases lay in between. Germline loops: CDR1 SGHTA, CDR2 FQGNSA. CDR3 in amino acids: CASSLEGQNNQPQHF. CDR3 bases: TGTGCCAGCAGCTTAGAAGGGCAGAATAATCAGCCCCAGCATTTT. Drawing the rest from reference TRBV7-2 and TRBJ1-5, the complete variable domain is GAGVSQSPSNKVTEKGKDVELRCDPISGHTALYWYRQSLGQGLEFLIYFQGNSAPDKSGLPSDRFSAERTGGSVSTLTIQRTQQEDSAVYLCASSLEGQNNQPQHFGDGTRLSIL.

This CDR3 is CAISEDRWGGGAVDTQYF. CDR3 sequence (DNA): TGTGCCATCAGTGAGGATCGTTGGGGCGGGGGGGCCGTAGATACGCAGTATTTT. The chain links TRBV10-3 to TRBJ2-3; 9 bases match TRBD2. Unmatched junction bases numbered 14, after V lost 2 bases and J lost 5 bases. Germline CDR1 and CDR2: ENHRY and SYGVKD. This CDR3 is built from 18 residues.

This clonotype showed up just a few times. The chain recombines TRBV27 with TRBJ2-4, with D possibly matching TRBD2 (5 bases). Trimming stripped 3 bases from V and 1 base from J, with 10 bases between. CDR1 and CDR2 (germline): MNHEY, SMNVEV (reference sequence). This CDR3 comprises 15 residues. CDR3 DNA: TGTGCCAGCAGTTTCGGGGTATCGGCCAAAAACATTCAGTACTTC. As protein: CASSFGVSAKNIQYF.

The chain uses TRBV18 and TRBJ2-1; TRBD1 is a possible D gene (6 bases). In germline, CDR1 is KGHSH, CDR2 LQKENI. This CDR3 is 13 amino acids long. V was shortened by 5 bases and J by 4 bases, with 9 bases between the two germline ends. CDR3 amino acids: CASSTQGYNEQFF. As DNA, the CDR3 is TGTGCCAGCTCAACACAGGGTTACAATGAGCAGTTCTTC.

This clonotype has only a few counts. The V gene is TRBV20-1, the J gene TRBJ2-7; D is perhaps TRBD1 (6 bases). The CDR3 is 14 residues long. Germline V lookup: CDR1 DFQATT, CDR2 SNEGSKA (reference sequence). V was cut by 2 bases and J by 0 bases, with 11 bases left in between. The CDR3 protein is CSARRTVDSYEQYF. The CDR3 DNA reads TGCAGTGCTAGACGGACAGTAGACTCCTACGAGCAGTACTTC.